This T cell receptor beta chain is drawn from a study of technical replicates of blood from a few donors. The table came from immunoSEQ multiplex PCR; TCRdb's copy has only in-frame clones and leaves some out. The sample lists about 79,000 clones, 75% to 95% occurring once. The CDR3 runs 18 residues. Germline V gene sequence: CDR1 MGHRA, CDR2 YSYEKL. The V end lost 0 bases, the J end lost 1 base, and 13 bases lay between the germline ends. This TCR was recovered from a human donor in good health. Some clones in this sample may be carry-over from other donors' samples. The sample was T cells isolated from PBMCs. The genes are TRBV4-1 and TRBJ2-6; D is undetermined. CDR3 protein: CASSQEPYGPSGANVLTF. CDR3 bases: TGCGCCAGCAGCCAAGAACCCTATGGGCCGTCTGGGGCCAACGTCCTGACTTTC.